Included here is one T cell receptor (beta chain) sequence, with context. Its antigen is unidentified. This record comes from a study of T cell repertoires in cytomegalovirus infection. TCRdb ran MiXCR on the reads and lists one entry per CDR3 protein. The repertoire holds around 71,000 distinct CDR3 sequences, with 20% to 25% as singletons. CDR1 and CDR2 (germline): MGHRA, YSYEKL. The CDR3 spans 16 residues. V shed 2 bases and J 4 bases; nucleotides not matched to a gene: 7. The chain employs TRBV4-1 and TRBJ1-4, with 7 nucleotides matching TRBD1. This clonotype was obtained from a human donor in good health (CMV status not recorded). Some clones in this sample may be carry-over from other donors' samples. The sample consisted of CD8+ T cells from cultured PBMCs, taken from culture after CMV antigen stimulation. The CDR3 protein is CASSQPRGTVNEKLFF. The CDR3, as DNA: TGCGCCAGCAGCCAACCCCGGGGGACAGTTAATGAAAAACTGTTTTTT.